Listed below are T cell receptor beta chains from one sample, sequenced in a study of T cells in localized non-small cell lung cancer. Generated by immunoSEQ multiplex PCR, the TCRdb table keeps only in-frame clones and is missing some. This sample has under 60,000 clones, with about nine tenths found just once. This material consisted of peripheral blood, taken before any cancer treatment. These receptors were taken from a male donor aged 60 or older with stage III squamous cell lung carcinoma. The CDR3 runs from the conserved cysteine through the conserved F or W. A D gene is named only where the DNA matches it firmly. Expanded clones get a size class; other rows say once, few or many, or leave the size out.

V	length	J	size	D	CDR3	DNA
TRBV4-3	18	TRBJ2-2	NA	TRBD2	CASSRDSGGPLRTGELFF	TGCGCCAGCAGCCGAGATAGCGGGGGGCCGCTCCGGACCGGGGAGCTGTTTTTT
TRBV7-2	14	TRBJ2-7	once	TRBD1	CASSRGQTPYEQYF	TGTGCCAGCAGCCGGGGACAGACCCCCTACGAGCAGTACTTC
TRBV7-6	17	TRBJ1-2	NA	TRBD1	CASSQGPTGGPGYGYTF	TGTGCCAGCAGCCAAGGGCCCACAGGGGGGCCGGGATATGGCTACACCTTC
TRBV5-1	14	TRBJ2-7	NA	NA	CASSLVGMAYEQYF	TGCGCCAGCAGCTTGGTGGGGATGGCCTACGAGCAGTACTTC
TRBV29-1	14	TRBJ1-2	NA	NA	CSVEGGGLNYGYTF	TGCAGCGTTGAAGGAGGAGGATTAAACTATGGCTACACCTTC
TRBV28	18	TRBJ2-5	NA	TRBD1	CASSSGDRGYRPQETQYF	TGTGCCAGCAGTTCAGGAGACAGGGGATACAGACCTCAAGAGACCCAGTACTTC
TRBV9	15	TRBJ2-1	once	NA	CASSVGVPLYNEQFF	TGTGCCAGCAGCGTAGGGGTCCCCCTTTACAATGAGCAGTTCTTC
TRBV5-1	16	TRBJ2-2	once	NA	CASSFNGVGDTGELFF	TGCGCCAGCAGCTTTAACGGGGTCGGCGACACCGGGGAGCTGTTTTTT
TRBV7-3	15	TRBJ2-1	NA	TRBD1	CASSPYSLRGNEQFF	TGTGCCAGCAGCCCCTACTCCCTCAGGGGGAATGAGCAGTTCTTC
TRBV5-1	16	TRBJ2-3	NA	TRBD1	CASSLAGGLSTDTQYF	TGCGCCAGCAGCTTGGCAGGGGGCCTAAGCACAGATACGCAGTATTTT
TRBV9	18	TRBJ1-1	NA	TRBD1	CASSVAGTGGQASTEAFF	TGTGCCAGCAGCGTAGCAGGGACAGGGGGCCAAGCGAGCACTGAAGCTTTCTTT
TRBV10-3	13	TRBJ2-1	NA	NA	CAITEDYYNEQFF	TGTGCCATTACAGAGGACTACTACAATGAGCAGTTCTTC
TRBV27	16	TRBJ2-6	NA	NA	CATKTVLRSGANVLTF	TGTGCCACCAAGACAGTCCTCCGCTCTGGGGCCAACGTCCTGACTTTC
TRBV2	11	TRBJ1-4	few	NA	CASSLRSKLFF	TGTGCCAGCAGCTTGAGGTCTAAACTGTTTTTT
TRBV5-1	15	TRBJ1-1	NA	NA	CASSLAGASATEAFF	TGCGCCAGCAGCTTGGCCGGGGCGTCAGCAACTGAAGCTTTCTTT
TRBV11-3	14	TRBJ2-3	once	TRBD1	CASSPSTGTDTQYF	TGTGCCAGCAGCCCCTCGACAGGGACAGATACGCAGTATTTT
TRBV10-3	16	TRBJ2-1	NA	TRBD2	CAISVSGGASYNEQFF	TGTGCCATCAGTGTTAGCGGGGGGGCCTCCTACAATGAGCAGTTCTTC
TRBV11-3	13	TRBJ2-3	NA	NA	CASSRDSTDTQYF	TGTGCCAGCAGCCGAGACAGCACAGATACGCAGTATTTT
TRBV6-5	15	TRBJ2-5	once	NA	CASRLRTDRQETQYF	TGTGCCAGCAGACTCCGGACAGACCGCCAAGAGACCCAGTACTTC
TRBV6-1	15	TRBJ2-7	NA	TRBD2	CASKRGVAGEYEQYF	TGTGCCAGCAAAAGAGGGGTAGCGGGAGAGTACGAGCAGTACTTC
TRBV6-5	15	TRBJ1-1	NA	NA	CASNQLPGRGTEAFF	TGTGCCAGCAATCAACTTCCAGGGAGGGGAACTGAAGCTTTCTTT
TRBV5-4	16	TRBJ1-4	NA	NA	CASSAQGAATNEKLFF	TGTGCCAGCAGCGCACAAGGGGCGGCAACTAATGAAAAACTGTTTTTT
TRBV5-1	16	TRBJ2-3	NA	TRBD1	CASSFAGQGYPDTQYF	TGCGCCAGCAGCTTCGCCGGACAGGGGTATCCAGATACGCAGTATTTT
TRBV7-9	15	TRBJ2-3	NA	NA	CASSFAGQHTDTQYF	TGTGCCAGCAGCTTCGCAGGACAGCACACAGATACGCAGTATTTT
TRBV28	13	TRBJ1-2	few	NA	CAIETAANYGYTF	TGTGCCATCGAGACAGCCGCTAACTATGGCTACACCTTC
TRBV6-1	15	TRBJ2-7	NA	TRBD1	CASSEDRETYYEQYF	TGTGCCAGCAGTGAGGACAGGGAAACATACTACGAGCAGTACTTC
TRBV4-2	16	TRBJ1-1	NA	NA	CASSPSARQRNTEAFF	TGTGCCAGCAGCCCCTCCGCCCGACAGAGAAACACTGAAGCTTTCTTT
TRBV29-1	12	TRBJ1-2	NA	NA	CSGTDIMDGYTF	TGCAGCGGGACGGACATCATGGATGGCTACACCTTC
TRBV2	12	TRBJ2-2	NA	NA	CASNKGTGELFF	TGTGCCAGCAACAAGGGTACCGGGGAGCTGTTTTTT
TRBV19	17	TRBJ1-5	NA	TRBD1	CASSTTTGTGSGQPQHF	TGTGCCAGTAGTACTACCACCGGGACAGGGTCGGGTCAGCCCCAGCATTTT
TRBV5-1	14	TRBJ1-3	NA	NA	CASSLGYSENTIYF	TGCGCCAGCAGCTTGGGGTACTCCGAAAACACCATATATTTT
TRBV5-8	12	TRBJ1-3	NA	NA	CASSLYGNTIYF	TGTGCCAGCAGCCTCTACGGGAACACCATATATTTT
TRBV7-8	15	TRBJ1-6	NA	TRBD1	CASSFGTAHNSPLHF	TGTGCCAGCAGCTTCGGGACAGCGCATAATTCACCCCTCCACTTT
TRBV28	14	TRBJ2-7	NA	NA	CASSPFGQGNEQYF	TGTGCCAGCAGTCCCTTCGGGCAGGGCAACGAGCAGTACTTC
TRBV7-9	14	TRBJ1-2	NA	NA	CASSLGGWVPGYTF	TGTGCCAGCAGCTTAGGCGGGTGGGTGCCTGGCTACACCTTC
TRBV6-6	14	TRBJ1-6	NA	NA	CASSYYGSNSPLHF	TGTGCCAGCAGTTACTACGGCAGTAATTCACCCCTCCACTTT
TRBV28	14	TRBJ1-5	NA	TRBD1	CASSKGQGAWAQHF	TGTGCCAGCAGTAAGGGACAGGGGGCTTGGGCCCAGCATTTT
TRBV18	13	TRBJ2-7	NA	NA	CASSPPRRYEQYF	TGTGCCAGCTCACCGCCTAGAAGATACGAGCAGTACTTC
TRBV20-1	11	TRBJ2-1	NA	NA	CSASQEIGQFF	TGCAGTGCTAGCCAGGAAATTGGGCAGTTCTTC